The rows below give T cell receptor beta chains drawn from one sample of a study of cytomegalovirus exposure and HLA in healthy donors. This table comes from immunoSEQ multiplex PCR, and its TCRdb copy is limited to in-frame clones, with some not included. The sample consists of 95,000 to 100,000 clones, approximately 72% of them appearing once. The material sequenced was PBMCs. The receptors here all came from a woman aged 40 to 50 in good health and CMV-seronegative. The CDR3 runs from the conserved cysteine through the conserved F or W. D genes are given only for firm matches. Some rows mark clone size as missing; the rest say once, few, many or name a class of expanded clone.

DNA: TGTGCCAGCAGCCAGGACAGGTATGGCTACACCTTC
CDR3: CASSQDRYGYTF
length: 12
J: TRBJ1-2
size: -
D: TRBD1
V: TRBV13

DNA: TGTGCCAGCAGCCAAGTGCGGGGGATCGCAGATACGCAGTATTTT
CDR3: CASSQVRGIADTQYF
length: 15
J: TRBJ2-3
size: -
D: TRBD2
V: TRBV4-2

DNA: TGTGCCAGCAGTTACTCGGCTAGCGGGGGCCCAGATACGCAGTATTTT
CDR3: CASSYSASGGPDTQYF
length: 16
J: TRBJ2-3
size: -
D: TRBD2
V: TRBV6-5

DNA: TGTGCCAGCAGCTCCGGTTACAGGGGTGAAGCTTTCTTT
CDR3: CASSSGYRGEAFF
length: 13
J: TRBJ1-1
size: -
D: TRBD1
V: TRBV7-9

DNA: TGTGCCGGGTTTAAAGACAGGGGTAACTGTGAGACCCAGTACTTC
CDR3: CAGFKDRGNCETQYF
length: 15
J: TRBJ2-5
size: -
D: TRBD1
V: TRBV6-5

DNA: TGCGCCAGCAGCGATAAAGAGCGGGGGAGCTCCTACAATGAGCAGTTCTTC
CDR3: CASSDKERGSSYNEQFF
length: 17
J: TRBJ2-1
size: -
D: TRBD2
V: TRBV4-3

DNA: TGCGCCAGCAGCTTGGGCCGGGGGGGCGACTATGGCTACACCTTT
CDR3: CASSLGRGGDYGYTF
length: 15
J: TRBJ1-2
size: once
D: -
V: TRBV5-1

DNA: TGTGCCAGTAGTTCCCAGCGGGACACACAAGAGAACCAGTACTTC
CDR3: CASSSQRDTQENQYF
length: 15
J: TRBJ2-5
size: -
D: -
V: TRBV19

DNA: TGCGCCAGCAGCTTGTTACTAGCGGGGGATGAGCAGTTCTTC
CDR3: CASSLLLAGDEQFF
length: 14
J: TRBJ2-1
size: -
D: TRBD2
V: TRBV5-1

DNA: TGTGCCAGTAGTATACGGGGGGCGGCTGGGGCCAACGTCCTGACTTTC
CDR3: CASSIRGAAGANVLTF
length: 16
J: TRBJ2-6
size: -
D: -
V: TRBV19

DNA: TGTGCCAGCAGGTTTAGCGGGGGGGCCGTGAACGAGCAGTACTTC
CDR3: CASRFSGGAVNEQYF
length: 15
J: TRBJ2-7
size: -
D: TRBD2
V: TRBV11-2

DNA: TGTGCCACCAGCAGAGAGGAGGGGACAGGAGGAAACACCATATATTTT
CDR3: CATSREEGTGGNTIYF
length: 16
J: TRBJ1-3
size: -
D: TRBD1
V: TRBV15

DNA: TGTGCCAGCGGAGGGGGTCGGGGGACAGGGCAAGAGACCCAGTACTTC
CDR3: CASGGGRGTGQETQYF
length: 16
J: TRBJ2-5
size: -
D: TRBD1
V: TRBV7-9

DNA: TGTGCCAGAAGCTCCAACCCACAGGCACTTGAAAAACTGTTTTTT
CDR3: CARSSNPQALEKLFF
length: 15
J: TRBJ1-4
size: -
D: -
V: TRBV5-3

DNA: TGCGCCAGCAGCTTGGACTCAACAGTCGTCAGGAGGAAGGGCTACACCTTC
CDR3: CASSLDSTVVRRKGYTF
length: 17
J: TRBJ1-2
size: -
D: -
V: TRBV5-1

DNA: TGTGCCAGCTCACCCGGGACAGGGGGGTACAATGAGCAGTTCTTC
CDR3: CASSPGTGGYNEQFF
length: 15
J: TRBJ2-1
size: -
D: TRBD1
V: TRBV18

DNA: TGTGCCAGCACCTTTAGCGGGAGGGCCGCGGACACCGGGGAGCTGTTTTTT
CDR3: CASTFSGRAADTGELFF
length: 17
J: TRBJ2-2
size: few
D: TRBD2
V: TRBV9

DNA: TGTGCCAGCAGGCTAGACGGGAAGACCTACGAGCAGTACTTC
CDR3: CASRLDGKTYEQYF
length: 14
J: TRBJ2-7
size: -
D: -
V: TRBV2

DNA: TGTGCCAGTAGTATAGTGGGGCAGGAGACCCAGTACTTC
CDR3: CASSIVGQETQYF
length: 13
J: TRBJ2-5
size: -
D: -
V: TRBV19

DNA: TGTGCCAGCAGCTCGCAGGGGGCGCGCGACAATGAGCAGTTCTTC
CDR3: CASSSQGARDNEQFF
length: 15
J: TRBJ2-1
size: -
D: TRBD1
V: TRBV7-2

DNA: TGTGCCAGTAGTATGGGGGGACCCTATGGCTACACCTTC
CDR3: CASSMGGPYGYTF
length: 13
J: TRBJ1-2
size: -
D: -
V: TRBV19

DNA: TGTGCCAGCAGTTTATTCCCAGCAGATACGCAGTATTTT
CDR3: CASSLFPADTQYF
length: 13
J: TRBJ2-3
size: few
D: -
V: TRBV28

DNA: TGTGCCAGCAGCGTTCAAGCGGGGGAAGAGACCCAGTACTTC
CDR3: CASSVQAGEETQYF
length: 14
J: TRBJ2-5
size: -
D: TRBD2
V: TRBV9

DNA: TGTGCCAGCAGCCCCAGACAGGTCTACGAGCAGTACTTC
CDR3: CASSPRQVYEQYF
length: 13
J: TRBJ2-7
size: -
D: -
V: TRBV5-8

DNA: TGCGCCAGCAGCCCGACCGGGGGACAGAACTATGGCTACACCTTC
CDR3: CASSPTGGQNYGYTF
length: 15
J: TRBJ1-2
size: -
D: TRBD1
V: TRBV5-1

DNA: TGTGCCTTCTGGAGAGGGGGGGCCGAGACCCAGTACTTC
CDR3: CAFWRGGAETQYF
length: 13
J: TRBJ2-5
size: -
D: -
V: TRBV30

DNA: TGTGCCAGCAGTGAACTTAACCGGGGGGGTGAGCAGTTCTTC
CDR3: CASSELNRGGEQFF
length: 14
J: TRBJ2-1
size: -
D: TRBD2
V: TRBV2

DNA: TGTGCCAGTAGATTTCGGGACACGAATAATTCACCCCTCCACTTT
CDR3: CASRFRDTNNSPLHF
length: 15
J: TRBJ1-6
size: -
D: -
V: TRBV5-8

DNA: TGTGCCACCAGCATCGGACAGCCTCAGCCCCAGCATTTT
CDR3: CATSIGQPQPQHF
length: 13
J: TRBJ1-5
size: -
D: -
V: TRBV15